This entry lists 28 T cell receptor beta chains sequenced from one sample in a study of blood T cell repertoires in COVID-19. Assay: immunoSEQ multiplex PCR; the TCRdb copy retains only in-frame clones and omits some. The top ten clones hold 1.5% of a sample with 120,000 or so clones, around 89% of them seen once. The sequencing sample was made of peripheral blood. The receptors originated from a human donor in a cohort sampled during active COVID-19.

The chain has TRBV5-1 and TRBJ1-5; D gene unclear. V lost 0 bases and J lost 1, with 8 bases in between. This CDR3 contains 15 residues. Germline V gene data show CDR1 as SGHRS and CDR2 as YFSETQ. Here the CDR3 DNA reads TGCGCCAGCAGCTTGGACGGCGGGAGCAATCAGCCCCAGCATTTT. As protein: CASSLDGGSNQPQHF.

The CDR3 spells CASISVRGTYGYTF. CDR3 nucleotides: TGTGCCAGCATTTCCGTTCGGGGTACCTATGGCTACACCTTC. The chain is built from TRBV2 and TRBJ1-2; D ambiguous. This CDR3 contains 14 residues. Germline V lookup: CDR1 SNHLY, CDR2 FYNNEI. Trimming removed 7 bases at V and 4 bases at J, with 16 bases between.

V and J are TRBV30 and TRBJ1-1; D is unresolved. V dropped 2 bases and J dropped 0 bases, with 7 bases sitting between them. Per the germline V gene, CDR1 is GTSNPN and CDR2 is SVGIG (reference sequence). The CDR3 length is 13 residues. Here the CDR3 DNA reads TGTGCCTGGAGTTTAGTACTGAACACTGAAGCTTTCTTT. Amino acids: CAWSLVLNTEAFF.

The gene calls are TRBV5-1 and TRBJ2-1; maybe TRBD2 (5 bases). V was clipped by 0 bases and J by 4 bases, with 17 bases between them. The germline V gene has CDR1 SGHRS and CDR2 YFSETQ. This CDR3 is 17 amino acids long. The CDR3 nucleotides read TGCGCCAGCAGCTTGGAGGTGGAGCGGAGCCGTTACAATGAGCAGTTCTTC. Translated: CASSLEVERSRYNEQFF. Complete variable domain (other parts from reference TRBV5-1 and TRBJ2-1): KAGVTQTPRYLIKTRGQQVTLSCSPISGHRSVSWYQQTPGQGLQFLFEYFSETQRNKGNFPGRFSGRQFSNSRSEMNVSTLELGDSALYLCASSLEVERSRYNEQFFGPGTRLTVL.

V gene TRBV5-4 combines with J gene TRBJ1-3, with D uncertain. V was cut by 4 bases and J by 4 bases, with 15 bases left in between. Germline V gene sequence: CDR1 SGHNT, CDR2 YYREEE (reference sequence). The CDR3 is made up of 15 amino acids. The CDR3 bases are TGTGCCAGCAGCCCCTCTGCGGGTCGAGGAAACACCATATATTTT. Amino acid sequence: CASSPSAGRGNTIYF.

The J gene is TRBJ1-5, the V gene TRBV4-1; D is uncertain. Germline loops: CDR1 MGHRA, CDR2 YSYEKL. The ends were cut back, 0 bases at V and 4 bases at J, with 7 bases in the middle. The CDR3 runs 14 residues. CDR3 in amino acids: CASSQDNMNQPQHF. The CDR3 nucleotides read TGCGCCAGCAGCCAAGATAATATGAATCAGCCCCAGCATTTT.

In this sample, this clone turned up a few times. The rearrangement joins TRBV2 to TRBJ2-5; 8 nucleotides align to TRBD1. CDR3 length: 12 amino acids. Germline trimming cut 2 bases from V and 13 bases from J; bases unmatched to any gene: 6. The germline gives CDR1 SNHLY, CDR2 FYNNEI. The CDR3 DNA follows: TGTGCCAGCAGTGAACTGCCCGGGACAGGGTACTTC. Translation gives CASSELPGTGYF.

The rearrangement links TRBV9 to TRBJ1-1, with 7 bases lining up with TRBD1. V was clipped by 0 bases and J by 4 bases; unmatched bases: 6. Germline values: CDR1 SGDLS, CDR2 YYNGEE. There are 15 residues in the CDR3. CDR3 in amino acids: CASSVDSGTATEAFF. Here the CDR3 DNA reads TGTGCCAGCAGCGTAGACTCCGGGACAGCCACTGAAGCTTTCTTT.

CDR3 sequence (DNA): TGTGCCAGCAGCGAGCGGGTCTTTGCGGGATTAGGTGAGCAGTACTTC. Translation: CASSERVFAGLGEQYF. The rearrangement joins TRBV9 to TRBJ2-7, with D tentatively TRBD2 (6 bases). The CDR3 runs to 16 residues. Per germline, CDR1 SGDLS and CDR2 YYNGEE. The V end was cut by 3 bases, the J end by 7 bases, with 23 bases between. The whole variable domain, remainder taken from reference TRBV9 and TRBJ2-7, is DSGVTQTPKHLITATGQRVTLRCSPRSGDLSVYWYQQSLDQGLQFLIQYYNGEERAKGNILERFSAQQFPDLHSELNLSSLELGDSALYFCASSERVFAGLGEQYFGPGTRLTVT.

The chain recombines TRBV27 with TRBJ1-2; D might be TRBD1 (5 bases). This CDR3 has 15 amino acids. Trimming took 2 bases from V and 0 from J, leaving 10 bases between them. The germline V gene encodes CDR1 MNHEY and CDR2 SMNVEV (reference sequence). CDR3 DNA: TGTGCCAGCAGTTTAGACAGAACTACTAACTATGGCTACACCTTC. Translated, it gives CASSLDRTTNYGYTF.

The rearrangement joins TRBV4-1 to TRBJ1-1; D gene unclear. The CDR3 consists of 15 residues. Germline lookup yields CDR1 MGHRA and CDR2 YSYEKL. V was trimmed by 1 base and J by 1 base, leaving 10 bases between them. This CDR3 reads CASSQGGMANTEAFF. The CDR3 nucleotides are TGCGCCAGCAGCCAAGGCGGAATGGCGAACACTGAAGCTTTCTTT.

The CDR3 region has the DNA TGTGCCAGCAGCCCTCGACTAGGTACCTACAATGAGCAGTTCTTC. Its translation: CASSPRLGTYNEQFF. The rearrangement joins TRBV11-2 to TRBJ2-1, with a tentative D call TRBD2 (6 bases). The V and J ends lost 5 bases and 2 bases respectively, with 13 bases between them. From germline, CDR1 is SGHAT and CDR2 FQNNGV. CDR3 size: 15 residues.

The gene calls are TRBV28 and TRBJ2-7; TRBD1 matches 7 bases. V lost 6 bases and J lost 2; bases outside the gene matches: 7. Germline CDR1 is MDHEN and CDR2 is SYDVKM. The CDR3 extends over 14 amino acids. The CDR3 nucleotides read TGTGCCAGCAGATTCGCGAGGGGGCCCTACGAGCAGTACTTC. Translating gives CASRFARGPYEQYF.

The V gene is TRBV3-1 (or the pseudogene TRBV3-2), the J gene TRBJ2-7; D uncertain. Germline CDR1 is LGHDT and CDR2 is YNNKEL (reference sequence). V was pared by 8 bases and J by 2 bases, with 13 bases between. The CDR3 consists of 13 residues. The CDR3, as DNA: TGTGCCAGCGGTTCGACCGACACCTACGAGCAGTACTTC. It translates to CASGSTDTYEQYF.

The chain is built from TRBV2 and TRBJ1-5; TRBD1 aligns across 9 bases. V dropped 5 bases and J dropped 2; count of bases not matched to a gene: 4. This CDR3 has 15 amino acids. The V gene's germline CDR1 is SNHLY and CDR2 FYNNEI. CDR3 in amino acids: CASSQQGAGNQPQHF. CDR3 nucleotide sequence: TGTGCCAGCAGTCAACAGGGGGCAGGCAATCAGCCCCAGCATTTT.

This chain connects TRBV6-4 to TRBJ2-4; D call uncertain. V was clipped by 6 bases and J by 0 bases, with 9 bases between them. CDR3 length: 14 residues. Germline-derived CDR1 and CDR2 are MRHNA and SNTAGT. CDR3 amino acids: CASRWSLAKNIQYF. The CDR3 DNA reads TGTGCCAGCAGATGGAGTCTAGCCAAAAACATTCAGTACTTC.

The genes are TRBV29-1 and TRBJ2-2, with TRBD2 matching 10 bases. Unmatched junction bases numbered 11, after V lost 2 bases and J lost 5 bases. The germline V gene encodes CDR1 SQVTM and CDR2 ANQGSEA. The CDR3 covers 17 residues. CDR3 bases: TGCAGCGTTGAACGACTCCTAGCGGGAGTTAGGACCGGGGAGCTGTTTTTT. Protein product: CSVERLLAGVRTGELFF.

The chain joins TRBV19 to TRBJ2-3; D is undetermined. The CDR3 is 13 residues long. Trimming removed 0 bases from V and 5 bases from J, with 6 bases in between. CDR1 LNHDA and CDR2 SQIVND come from the germline V gene (reference sequence). The CDR3 DNA reads TGTGCCAGTAGTATAGATGGGCGAGATACGCAGTATTTT. This sequence encodes CASSIDGRDTQYF. The full variable domain, rest sourced from reference TRBV19 and TRBJ2-3, is DGGITQSPKYLFRKEGQNVTLSCEQNLNHDAMYWYRQDPGQGLRLIYYSQIVNDFQKGDIAEGYSVSREKKESFPLTVTSAQKNPTAFYLCASSIDGRDTQYFGPGTRLTVL.

The chain employs TRBV2 and TRBJ2-3; TRBD2 matches 9 bases. The germline gives CDR1 SNHLY, CDR2 FYNNEI. There are 16 residues in the CDR3. The trim removed 7 bases at V and 5 bases at J, leaving 13 bases unmatched. The CDR3 sequence is CASKNMGGGALDTQYF. CDR3 DNA sequence: TGTGCCAGCAAGAACATGGGCGGGGGGGCCCTAGATACGCAGTATTTT.

CDR3: CAISEKTGSSYEQYF. The CDR3 region has the DNA TGTGCCATCAGTGAGAAGACAGGATCGTCCTACGAGCAGTACTTC. This rearrangement joins TRBV10-3 to TRBJ2-7, with D possibly being TRBD1 (6 bases). Trimming removed 2 bases from V and 1 base from J, with 12 bases in between. The CDR3 consists of 15 residues. CDR1 and CDR2 (germline): ENHRY, SYGVKD.

V and J are TRBV27 and TRBJ1-1; unclear D gene. This CDR3 is 13 amino acids long. V was trimmed by 2 bases and J by 1 base, leaving 5 bases between them. Germline V gene sequence: CDR1 MNHEY, CDR2 SMNVEV (reference sequence). The CDR3 DNA reads TGTGCCAGCAGTTTAGGAGAGAACACTGAAGCTTTCTTT. Its protein product is CASSLGENTEAFF.

V is TRBV19 and J is TRBJ2-1, with D tentatively TRBD2 (7 bases). Looked up from germline, CDR1 is LNHDA and CDR2 is SQIVND (reference sequence). V was trimmed by 3 bases and J by 1 base, leaving 19 bases between them. CDR3 length: 18 amino acids. The CDR3 loop reads CASSIGLAEGGSYNEQFF. The DNA of the CDR3 is TGTGCCAGTAGTATTGGGCTAGCGGAGGGGGGATCCTACAATGAGCAGTTCTTC. The whole variable domain, remainder taken from reference TRBV19 and TRBJ2-1, is DGGITQSPKYLFRKEGQNVTLSCEQNLNHDAMYWYRQDPGQGLRLIYYSQIVNDFQKGDIAEGYSVSREKKESFPLTVTSAQKNPTAFYLCASSIGLAEGGSYNEQFFGPGTRLTVL.

The chain recombines TRBV12-3 or TRBV12-4 with TRBJ2-7; TRBD1 might be the D (6 bases). The CDR3 consists of 11 residues. V lost 8 bases, J lost 6 bases, and 11 bases lay in between. The CDR3 region has the DNA TGTGCCAGCGGGGGCTTTGGCGAGCAGTACTTC. Its protein is CASGGFGEQYF.

In this sample, this clone turned up once. The gene calls are TRBV18 and TRBJ1-5, with D unclear. There are 12 residues in the CDR3. V was pared by 4 bases and J by 5 bases, with 6 bases between. The germline CDR1 and CDR2 sequences are KGHSH and LQKENI. The CDR3 DNA sequence: TGTGCCAGCTCACGTCAGGATCAGCCCCAGCATTTT. This gives the protein CASSRQDQPQHF.

The chain joins TRBV6-6 to TRBJ2-7, with 7 bases that match TRBD1. Germline V gene data show CDR1 as MNHNY and CDR2 as SVGAGI (reference sequence). Losses at the gene ends were 7 bases for V and 2 bases for J; bases not matched to a gene: 8. This CDR3 is built from 14 residues. The CDR3 sequence is CASNLVGQAYEQYF. The DNA of the CDR3 is TGTGCCAGCAACTTGGTAGGACAGGCCTACGAGCAGTACTTC.

The rearrangement uses TRBV3-1 (or the pseudogene TRBV3-2) and TRBJ2-7; D is possibly TRBD1 (6 bases). From germline, CDR1 is LGHDT and CDR2 YNNKEL (reference sequence). The CDR3 is 13 amino acids. The V end was cut by 1 base, the J end by 6 bases, with 10 bases between. The chain's CDR3 is CASSQADSGEQYF. The DNA of the CDR3 is TGTGCCAGCAGCCAAGCGGACAGTGGCGAGCAGTACTTC.

This chain uses TRBV27 with TRBJ2-1, with 8 bases that match TRBD1. The CDR3 contains 15 residues. Unmatched junction bases numbered 6, after V lost 6 bases and J lost 2 bases. Germline assignment: CDR1 MNHEY and CDR2 SMNVEV (reference sequence). CDR3 sequence (DNA): TGTGCCAGCAGCCTCGACAGGGGCGCCTACAATGAGCAGTTCTTC. Its translation: CASSLDRGAYNEQFF.

The rearrangement links TRBV5-5 to TRBJ2-7, with TRBD1 identical over 9 bases. Germline V gene sequence: CDR1 SGHKS, CDR2 YYEKEE (reference sequence). V dropped 4 bases and J dropped 4; count of bases not matched to a gene: 12. This CDR3 comprises 16 residues. The CDR3 nucleotides read TGTGCCAGCAGCACGCGCCTACAGGGGGCTGGTTACGAGCAGTACTTC. As protein: CASSTRLQGAGYEQYF.